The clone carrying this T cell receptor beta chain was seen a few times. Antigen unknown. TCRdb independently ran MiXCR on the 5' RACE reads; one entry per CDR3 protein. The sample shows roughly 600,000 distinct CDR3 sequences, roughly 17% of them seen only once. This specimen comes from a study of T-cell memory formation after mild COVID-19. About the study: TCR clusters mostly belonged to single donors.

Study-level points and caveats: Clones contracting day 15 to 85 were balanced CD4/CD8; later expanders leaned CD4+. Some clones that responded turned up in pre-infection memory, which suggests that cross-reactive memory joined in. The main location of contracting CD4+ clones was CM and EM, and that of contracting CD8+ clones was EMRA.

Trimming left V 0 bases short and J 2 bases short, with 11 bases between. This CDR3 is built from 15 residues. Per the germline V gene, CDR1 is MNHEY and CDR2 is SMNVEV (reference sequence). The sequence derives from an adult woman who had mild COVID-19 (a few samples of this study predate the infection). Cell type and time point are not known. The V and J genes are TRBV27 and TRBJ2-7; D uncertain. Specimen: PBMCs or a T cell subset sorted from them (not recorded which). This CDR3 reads CASSLSWTQAYEQYF. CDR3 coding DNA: TGTGCCAGCAGTTTATCGTGGACGCAAGCCTACGAGCAGTACTTC.